This T cell receptor beta chain was sequenced in a study of T-cell memory formation after mild COVID-19 (dated by TCRdb to 2020 to 2022). Some background on the complete study: TCR sequence clusters from the two donors were found to be largely donor specific. Longitudinal TCRalpha and TCRbeta repertoire sequencing tracked T-cell clones expanding and contracting after mild COVID-19 in two donors. Two young, previously healthy adult volunteers, one female and one male, were included in the cohort. General findings and caveats noted by the study authors: Contracting CD4+ clones appeared mostly in the CM and EM memory subsets, whereas CD8+ clones were enriched in EMRA. Some responding clones were found in pre-infection memory, which suggests that pre-existing cross-reactive memory T cells took part in the SARS-CoV-2 response. The study covered only a couple of mild cases, and larger cohorts including severe cases with pre-infection samples were considered necessary. SARS-CoV-2 specificity was not confirmed for the second-wave clones peaking on day 37. From day 15 to 85, contracting clones showed balanced CD4/CD8 phenotypes, whereas a second wave of clones that expanded from day 15 to 37 leaned towards CD4+.

The CDR3, from cysteine to phenylalanine, totals 15 residues. The CDR3 DNA has 45 bases and is translated from base 1. Relative to germline, V is missing 2 bases and J is missing 9 bases, with 6 bases of the junction outside any gene match. CDR1 and CDR2 are read off the germline V gene as MNHEY and SVGAGI. Ficoll-Paque density gradient centrifugation was used to isolate PBMCs. As to this clonotype: Its antigen target is currently unknown. Base qualities are not at hand, and no much larger clone is one base apart.

The reads were generated on an Illumina NovaSeq 6000. cDNA libraries for TCRalpha and TCRbeta were prepared by 5'RACE using constant-segment primers, with sample barcodes and unique molecular identifiers added. RNA was extracted from every sample with Trizol reagent. The libraries were amplified in two PCR steps, and the second step added a second sample barcode and Illumina TruSeq adapters. The libraries were sequenced on an Illumina NovaSeq using 2 x 150 bp paired-end reads. As for the authors' bioinformatics: Reads were demultiplexed and collapsed into UMI-guided consensus sequences with migec v1.2.7. Using mixcr v2.1.11, the UMI consensuses were aligned to TRA and TRB V and J templates and assembled into clonotypes. Clonotypes were classified as expanded or contracted when called significant by both edgeR and NoisET, with noise models trained on biological replicates. For edgeR calls, a false discovery rate-adjusted p below 0.01 and a log2 fold-change threshold of 1 were applied. As an exploratory analysis of dynamics, max-normalized trajectories of the 1000 most abundant clonotypes were examined by PCA with hierarchical clustering. Separately sequenced CD4+ and CD8+ repertoires were used to assign a CD4 or CD8 phenotype to each responding clone. TCRdb reworked the public reads: Q25 trimming with fastp, MiXCR clone assembly, productive beta chains retained. Each entry merges the rows of one CDR3 protein and shows their most common DNA and genes. The V and J calls and clone size come from TCRdb's table, not from the authors' own analysis. This sample is represented by approximately 500,000 distinct CDR3 sequences; about 23% of them were singletons. The ten top clones hold 9.5% to 15% of the sample.

The sequence derives from an adult woman who had mild COVID-19 (a few samples of this study predate the infection). The sample titles of this study are shuffled in the database, so cell type and time point are left out; the donor was told from shared clones. Material: PBMCs or a T cell subset sorted from them (not recorded which). This sequence uses TRBV6-5 and TRBJ1-6; 8 bases in between match TRBD1. The CDR3 corresponds to CASSYQAGGGSPLHF. The DNA is TGTGCCAGCAGTTACCAAGCAGGGGGCGGTTCACCCCTCCACTTT.